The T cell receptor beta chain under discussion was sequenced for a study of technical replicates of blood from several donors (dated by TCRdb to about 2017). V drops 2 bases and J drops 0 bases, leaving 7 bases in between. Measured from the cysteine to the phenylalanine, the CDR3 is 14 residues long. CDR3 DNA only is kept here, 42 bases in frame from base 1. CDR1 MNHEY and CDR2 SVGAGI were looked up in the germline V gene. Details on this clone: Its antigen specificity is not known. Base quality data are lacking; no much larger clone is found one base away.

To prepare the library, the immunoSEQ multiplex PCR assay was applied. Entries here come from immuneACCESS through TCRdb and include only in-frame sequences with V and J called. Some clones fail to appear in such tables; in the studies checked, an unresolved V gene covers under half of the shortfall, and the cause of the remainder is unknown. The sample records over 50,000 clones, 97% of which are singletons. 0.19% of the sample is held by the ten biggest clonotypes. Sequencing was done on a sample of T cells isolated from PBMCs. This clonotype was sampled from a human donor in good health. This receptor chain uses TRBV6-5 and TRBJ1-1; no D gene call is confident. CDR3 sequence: CASSYAEMNTEAFF. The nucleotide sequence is TGTGCCAGCAGTTACGCAGAAATGAACACTGAAGCTTTCTTT.